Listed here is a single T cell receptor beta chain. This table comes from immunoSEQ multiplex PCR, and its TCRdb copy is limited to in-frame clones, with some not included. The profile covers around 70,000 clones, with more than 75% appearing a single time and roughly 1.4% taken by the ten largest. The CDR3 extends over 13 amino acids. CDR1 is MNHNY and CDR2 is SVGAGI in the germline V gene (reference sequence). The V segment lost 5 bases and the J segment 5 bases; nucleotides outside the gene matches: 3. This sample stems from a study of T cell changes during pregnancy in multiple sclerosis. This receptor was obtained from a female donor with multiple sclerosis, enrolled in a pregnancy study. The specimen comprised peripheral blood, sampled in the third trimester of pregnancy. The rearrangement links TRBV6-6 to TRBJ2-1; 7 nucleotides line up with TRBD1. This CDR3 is CASSGTANNEQFF. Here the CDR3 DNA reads TGTGCCAGCAGTGGGACAGCCAACAATGAGCAGTTCTTC.